This T cell receptor (beta chain) was identified in a study of OX40 agonist ivuxolimab in advanced cancers. The CDR3 consists of 16 residues. Germline CDR1 reads SGDLS; CDR2 reads YYNGEE. Trimming took 3 bases from V and 3 from J; bases not matched to a gene: 10. On this clone itself: Its target is unknown.

Findings of the study overall: Near-lowest levels of clonal expansion characterized partial responders at 0.1-3.0 mg/kg.

Profiled with immunoSEQ multiplex PCR; TCRdb holds only in-frame clones, not every one. The sample shows 65,000 to 95,000 clones, roughly 80% of them seen only once. This rearrangement joins TRBV9 to TRBJ2-3; 7 nucleotides align to TRBD2. This clonotype originated in an adult with an advanced solid tumor such as melanoma, head and neck, liver or kidney cancer. This sample comprised CD4+ or CD8+ T cells sorted from blood, obtained in a trial of the OX40 agonist ivuxolimab. CDR3 residues: CASSAGVYGGTDTQYF. The CDR3 DNA reads as TGTGCCAGCAGCGCCGGGGTTTACGGGGGGACAGATACGCAGTATTTT.